The present entry profiles one TCR beta chain with its context. This sample is part of a study of blood T cell repertoires in COVID-19. Study-level information: Collection of acute and convalescent COVID-19 samples took place in the United States, Italy and Spain. From T cells, B-cell-depleted T cells, or PBMCs came the material, which was cDNA or gDNA.

Cohorts were determined from participant-reported clinical history. The repertoire was sequenced with immunoSEQ multiplex PCR; TCRdb's copy has only in-frame clones and lacks some. The data contain fewer than 400,000 clones, 65% to 90% of them singletons. This clonotype was obtained from a man younger than 40 who had recovered from COVID-19. The sample comprised PBMCs or T cells enriched from blood (not recorded which).

This chain's CDR3 is CASSQVAASGYQETQYF. The CDR3 DNA follows: TGTGCCAGCAGCCAAGTTGCGGCTAGCGGGTACCAAGAGACCCAGTACTTC. The chain recombines TRBV3-1 (or the pseudogene TRBV3-2) with TRBJ2-5; TRBD2 matches 8 bases. V was clipped by 1 base and J by 0 bases; unmatched bases: 7. Germline CDR1 reads LGHDT; CDR2 reads YNNKEL (reference sequence). The CDR3 has 17 amino acids.